The rows below give T cell receptor beta chains drawn from one sample of a study of cytomegalovirus exposure and HLA in healthy donors. Clones were read by immunoSEQ multiplex PCR, and TCRdb kept only the in-frame ones, dropping some. The sample consists of fewer than 250,000 clones, around 85% of them appearing once. Sequenced input: PBMCs. Receptors were obtained from a girl aged 2 to 9 in good health and CMV-seronegative. Each CDR3 is given with its conserved first and last residue.

CASSEMAVYPGYGYTF	TRBV6-1	TRBJ1-2
CASSRTYLSSYEQYF	TRBV27	TRBJ2-7
CASRIWWQNTEAFF	TRBV5-1	TRBJ1-1
CASSPRGNSPLHF	TRBV18	TRBJ1-6
CASSYSYRATNEKLFF	TRBV6-6	TRBJ1-4
CASSDRGRWGYTF	TRBV6-1	TRBJ1-2
CASSRTGYGYTF	TRBV6-5	TRBJ1-2
CASSLDGTGLYEQYF	TRBV27	TRBJ2-7
CATGTGSANEKLFF	TRBV21-1	TRBJ1-4
CASSDTGKNIQYF	TRBV18	TRBJ2-4
CASSSTRLAGVLEQYF	TRBV19	TRBJ2-7
CASSPGVTGVRGQYF	TRBV5-5	TRBJ2-7
CASEGFLPAPGQGSPLHF	TRBV2	TRBJ1-6
CASSYSKGRQYF	TRBV6-5	TRBJ2-7
CATGERERPETQYF	TRBV10-1	TRBJ2-5
CASSVGLRDTQYF	TRBV7-7	TRBJ2-3
CASSLEPGQGRHEQFF	TRBV11-1	TRBJ2-1
CASSQAGTYTDTQYF	TRBV5-4	TRBJ2-3
CASSLVGQGQNTEAFF	TRBV5-8	TRBJ1-1
CASTHLAGAGEQYF	TRBV4-1	TRBJ2-7
CASSVAGHDTDTQYF	TRBV9	TRBJ2-3
CASSRGLTSGLQETQYF	TRBV10-2	TRBJ2-5
CATSRDLGQPQHF	TRBV15	TRBJ1-5
CASSLYRPGVETQYF	TRBV7-8	TRBJ2-5
CASSQSSGHYNEQFF	TRBV4-2	TRBJ2-1
CASGGQPMNTEAFF	TRBV12-5	TRBJ1-1
CASAPFPGMRETQYF	TRBV14	TRBJ2-5
CSVESGTGGFNEQFF	TRBV29-1	TRBJ2-1
CASSTRGPMYGYTF	TRBV19	TRBJ1-2
CASSPGQGDEQYF	TRBV18	TRBJ2-7
CASSSSGGQETQYF	TRBV5-4	TRBJ2-5
CAWIKQGAGANVLTF	TRBV30	TRBJ2-6
CASSRVWNTEAFF	TRBV18	TRBJ1-1